This TCR beta chain emerged from a study of beta chain features in type 1 diabetes. Whole-study findings and limits: Among patients with Type 1 diabetes, TCRB CDR3s were moderately but significantly shorter in every one of the four CD4+ subsets.

In germline, CDR1 is SGHKS, CDR2 YYEKEE (reference sequence). V lost 4 bases, J lost 3 bases, and 7 bases stayed unmatched. There are 16 residues in the CDR3. This clone was seen a handful of times. Antigen: not known. Reverse transcription of all isolated RNA meant that expressed TCRB transcripts were sequenced. Some clones are missing from TCRdb's copy, which holds only in-frame ones; the method was immunoSEQ multiplex PCR. Of hundreds of thousands of clones detected, 15% appear once; the ten largest clones hold approximately 0.015%. All of the sorted populations showed purity greater than 95%. The TCR was taken from a man between 18 and 29 years old with type 1 diabetes. The sequenced material came from naive CD4+ T cells from blood. The chain has TRBV5-5 and TRBJ2-7, with 13 bases matching TRBD2. The CDR3 nucleotides are TGTGCCAGCAGCCCATGGACTAGCGGGAGACTCTACGAGCAGTACTTC. It translates to CASSPWTSGRLYEQYF.